This TCR beta chain is drawn from a study of CD8+ T cells in alopecia areata. As for the study in general: Twice a day, 5 to 10 mg of oral tofacitinib was administered to treated patients. Broader study findings: There were many expanded lesional clones persisting in scalp and blood during tofacitinib.

The authors extracted RNA and reverse transcribed it into cDNA as the sequencing template. Some clones are missing from TCRdb's copy, which holds only in-frame ones; the method was immunoSEQ multiplex PCR. Among 150,000 to 200,000 clones listed, around 59% were seen once. The germline gives CDR1 SGHRS, CDR2 YFSETQ. This CDR3 has 15 residues. V dropped 0 bases and J dropped 9 bases, with 13 bases sitting between them. A remark on this clone: Its target is not known.

The treatment is: oral pan-JAK inhibitor, 5-10 mg twice daily. Patients with alopecia areata provided lesional scalp punch biopsies as well as peripheral blood. The specimen was CD4+ T cells sorted from blood, collected at week 24, from a patient treated with tofacitinib. This TCR derives from a human donor with alopecia areata. The rearrangement links TRBV5-1 to TRBJ1-6; the D gene is possibly TRBD1 (5 bases). The CDR3 sequence is CASSLAWAGSSPLHF. CDR3 sequence (DNA): TGCGCCAGCAGCTTGGCCTGGGCAGGGAGTTCACCCCTCCACTTT. The whole variable domain, filled in from reference TRBV5-1 and TRBJ1-6, reads KAGVTQTPRYLIKTRGQQVTLSCSPISGHRSVSWYQQTPGQGLQFLFEYFSETQRNKGNFPGRFSGRQFSNSRSEMNVSTLELGDSALYLCASSLAWAGSSPLHFGNGTRLTVT.